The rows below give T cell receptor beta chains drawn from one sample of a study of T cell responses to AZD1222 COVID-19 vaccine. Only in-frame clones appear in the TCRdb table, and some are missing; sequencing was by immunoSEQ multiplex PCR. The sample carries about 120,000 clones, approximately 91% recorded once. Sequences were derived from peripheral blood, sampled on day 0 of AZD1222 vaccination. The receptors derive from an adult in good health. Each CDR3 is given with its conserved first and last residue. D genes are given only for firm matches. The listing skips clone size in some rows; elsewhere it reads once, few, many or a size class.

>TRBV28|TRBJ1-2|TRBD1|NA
TGTGCCAGCAGTTCAGGACAGGGGAACTATGGCTACACCTTC
CASSSGQGNYGYTF
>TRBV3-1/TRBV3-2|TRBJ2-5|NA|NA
TGTGCCAGCAGCCAACCGTATGGGGTGTACCAAGAGACCCAGTACTTC
CASSQPYGVYQETQYF
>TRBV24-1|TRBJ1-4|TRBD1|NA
TGTGCCACCAGTGATCGTAGTCCCGGGACAGGGACAACTAATGAAAAACTGTTTTTT
CATSDRSPGTGTTNEKLFF
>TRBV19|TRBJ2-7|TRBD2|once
TGTGCCAGTAGTGTCCGTCCCCCGGGACTAGCGGTTACCGAGCAGTACTTC
CASSVRPPGLAVTEQYF
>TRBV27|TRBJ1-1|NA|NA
TGTGCCAGCCGTAGCTACACTGAAGCTTTCTTT
CASRSYTEAFF
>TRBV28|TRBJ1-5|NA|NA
TGTGCCAGCCTTTTGGGGGGTCAGCCCCAGCATTTT
CASLLGGQPQHF
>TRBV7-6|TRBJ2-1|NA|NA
TGTGCCAGCAGCCTCCGATCGGGCCTCGGGGCCTACAATGAGCAGTTCTTC
CASSLRSGLGAYNEQFF
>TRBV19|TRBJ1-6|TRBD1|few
TGTGCCAGTAGTGGACAGGGGAATAATTCACCCCTCCACTTT
CASSGQGNNSPLHF
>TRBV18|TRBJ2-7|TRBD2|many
TGTGCCAGCTCACAACTCCCGGGGGGCTACGAGCAGTACTTC
CASSQLPGGYEQYF
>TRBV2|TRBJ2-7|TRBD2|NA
TGTGCCAGCAGTGGCGGGAGCTACGAGCAGTACTTC
CASSGGSYEQYF
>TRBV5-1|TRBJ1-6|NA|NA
TGCGCCAGCAGCTTGGGGACAGAGAGGAATTCACCCCTCCACTTT
CASSLGTERNSPLHF
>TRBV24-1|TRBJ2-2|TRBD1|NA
TGTGCCACCAGTGATGGGGACAGGGGAAACACCGGGGAGCTGTTTTTT
CATSDGDRGNTGELFF
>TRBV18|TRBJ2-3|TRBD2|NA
TGTGCCAGCTCCCGGGACTCGAGCGGGGCGACTAGCACAGATACGCAGTATTTT
CASSRDSSGATSTDTQYF
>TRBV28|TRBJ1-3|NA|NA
TGTGCCAGCAGTTTACCCTTCAGGGGAATGGATGGAAACACCATATATTTT
CASSLPFRGMDGNTIYF
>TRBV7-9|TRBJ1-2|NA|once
TGTGCCAGCAGCTACCCGGACAACTATGGCTACACCTTC
CASSYPDNYGYTF
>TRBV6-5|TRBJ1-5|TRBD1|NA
TGTGCCAGCAGTTCCGGGACAGGAGCTAGCAATCAGCCCCAGCATTTT
CASSSGTGASNQPQHF
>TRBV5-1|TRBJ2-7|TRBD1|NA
TGCGCCAGCAGCTTGTTTGGGACAGGGGTCCACGAGCAGTACTTC
CASSLFGTGVHEQYF
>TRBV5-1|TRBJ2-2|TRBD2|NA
TGCGCCAGCAGCTTGGGACTAGCGGAGAACACCGGGGAGCTGTTTTTT
CASSLGLAENTGELFF
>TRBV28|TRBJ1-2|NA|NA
TGTGCCAGCAGTTTGGCAGACAGGAATGGCTACACCTTC
CASSLADRNGYTF
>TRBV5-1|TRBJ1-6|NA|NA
TGCGCCAGCGGTAAAGGACAGATAAATTCACCCCTCCACTTT
CASGKGQINSPLHF
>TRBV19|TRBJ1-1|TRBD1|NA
TGTGCCAGTAGTATCCCAGGGGGGCAGGGTACTTTCTTT
CASSIPGGQGTFF
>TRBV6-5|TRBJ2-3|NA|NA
TGTGCCAGCAGTCACCTCCGTGGGACAGATACGCAGTATTTT
CASSHLRGTDTQYF
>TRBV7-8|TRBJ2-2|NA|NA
TGTGCCAGCAGTATATTCGCGGGCGCGACCGGGGAGCTGTTTTTT
CASSIFAGATGELFF
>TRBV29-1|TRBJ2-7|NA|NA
TGCAGCGTTGAAGGTGTAGGCGGGTACGAGCAGTACTTC
CSVEGVGGYEQYF
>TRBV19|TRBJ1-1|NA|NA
TGTGCCAGTATGTCCGCGGTACGGACTGAAGCTTTCTTT
CASMSAVRTEAFF
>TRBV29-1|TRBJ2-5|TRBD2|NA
TGCAGCGTTGGGGGACTAGCGGCTCAAGAGACCCAGTACTTC
CSVGGLAAQETQYF
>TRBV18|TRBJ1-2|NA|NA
TGTGCCAGCTCGGTGGGGGCCCAGGGCTATGGCTACACCTTC
CASSVGAQGYGYTF
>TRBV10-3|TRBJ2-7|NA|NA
TGTGCCATCTCTGGGAGGCTCTCCTACGAGCAGTACTTC
CAISGRLSYEQYF
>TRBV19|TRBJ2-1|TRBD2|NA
TGTGCCAGTAGTATAGGTTCGGCGGGAGGCCGCCGTGAGCAGTTCTTC
CASSIGSAGGRREQFF
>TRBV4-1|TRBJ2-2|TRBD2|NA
TGCGCCAGCAGCCAAGTTCGGCCTAGCGGGATGGCGGGGGGCGGGGAGCTGTTTTTT
CASSQVRPSGMAGGGELFF
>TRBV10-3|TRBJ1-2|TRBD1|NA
TGTGCCATCAGCGGGGACAGATCCGGCTACACCTTC
CAISGDRSGYTF
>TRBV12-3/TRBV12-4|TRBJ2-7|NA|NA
TGTGCCAGCAGTGGGGGGTTCGAGCAGTACTTC
CASSGGFEQYF
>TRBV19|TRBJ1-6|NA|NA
TGTGCCAGTAGTCCGGCGGACAAATATAATTCACCCCTCCACTTT
CASSPADKYNSPLHF
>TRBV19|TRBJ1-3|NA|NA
TGTGCCAGTACCCTTGACAGCTCTGGAAACACCATATATTTT
CASTLDSSGNTIYF
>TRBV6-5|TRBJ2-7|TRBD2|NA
TGTGCCAGCACCGGCGGGGGATCCTACGAGCAGTACTTC
CASTGGGSYEQYF
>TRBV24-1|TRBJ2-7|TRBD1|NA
TGTGCCACCAGTGATCAGGACAGGGGCAACGAGCAGTACTTC
CATSDQDRGNEQYF
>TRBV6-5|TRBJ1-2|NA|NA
TGTGCCAGCAGCTACGAGCGGGGGAGTGTTTATGGCTACACCTTC
CASSYERGSVYGYTF
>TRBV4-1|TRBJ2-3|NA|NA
TGCGCCAGCAGCCAAGACGGGATTCCCGGGACTAGCACAGATACGCAGTATTTT
CASSQDGIPGTSTDTQYF
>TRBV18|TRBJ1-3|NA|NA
TGTGCCAGCTCACCAATCTCCGGGGCCAGCTCTGGAAACACCATATATTTT
CASSPISGASSGNTIYF
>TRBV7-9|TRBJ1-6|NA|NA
TGTGCCAGCAGCTTAGGGACTAACAGGAGTCCCTATAATTCACCCCTCCACTTT
CASSLGTNRSPYNSPLHF